This entry concerns a single T cell receptor (beta chain). This record belongs to a study of shared clonotypes between healthy human individuals. About the research overall: Each donor contributed plates that comprised three CD4 naive, three CD4 memory, two CD8 naive and one CD8 memory.

There are 18 residues in the CDR3. Unmatched junction bases numbered 16, after V lost 1 base and J lost 7 bases. Germline V gene data show CDR1 as SGHVS and CDR2 as FQNEAQ. The assay was immunoSEQ multiplex PCR, and TCRdb's table has in-frame clones only and misses some. Of about 2.3 million clones in the sample, 80% to 95% were seen once. Donors were healthy HIV-negative adults without recent acute infections or vaccinations. This sequence joins TRBV7-8 and TRBJ2-7, with 10 bases identical to TRBD2. Sequencing used naive CD4+ T cells from PBMCs. Described subset: CD45RA+ positively selected. The receptor was isolated from a man between 18 and 29 years old in good health. Some clones in this sample may be carry-over from other donors' samples. The CDR3: CASSLGGDKSGRGGEQYF. In DNA form, the CDR3 reads TGTGCCAGCAGCTTAGGGGGAGATAAGAGCGGGAGGGGAGGGGAGCAGTACTTC.